This T cell receptor beta chain was recovered during a study of CD8+ T cells in alopecia areata. Whole-study context: Each day, treated patients took oral tofacitinib twice, at 5 to 10 mg per dose.

Reverse transcribed after extraction, RNA yielded cDNA as the sequencing template. Assay: immunoSEQ multiplex PCR; the TCRdb copy retains only in-frame clones and omits some. The sample holds more than 200,000 clones, about 68% seen once. V lost 5 bases and J 10 bases, leaving 15 bases between the germline ends. There are 14 residues in the CDR3. Germline assignment: CDR1 SGHTA and CDR2 FQGNSA. Findings and limits, study-wide: Compared with normal scalp, lesional scalp had higher clonality and more expanded CD8+ clones. Sequencing of scalp tissue also captures the resident alphabeta T cells of normal skin. With patients, TCR sharing proved less clear than in mice, a difference possibly related to HLA.

In regard to this clone: Its specificity is not known.

The TCR was taken from a human donor with alopecia areata. Sequences were derived from CD4+ T cells sorted from blood, sampled at week 0. This chain links TRBV7-2 with TRBJ1-6, with D possibly matching TRBD1 (5 bases). CDR3 nucleotide sequence: TGTGCCAGCAGCCAAGATTGGGGGAACTCACCCCTCCACTTT. Residues: CASSQDWGNSPLHF.